This passage covers 13 T cell receptor beta chains from one sample sequenced in a study of beta chain features in type 1 diabetes. Study results and caveats: In every one of the four CD4+ subsets, TCRB CDR3s were moderately but significantly shorter in Type 1 diabetes patients.

Their target antigens are unknown. The investigators reverse transcribed all of the isolated RNA, so they sequenced expressed TCRB transcripts. Sequencing used immunoSEQ multiplex PCR; TCRdb keeps in-frame clones, though not all of them. The profile shows about 640,000 clones, roughly 12% of them singletons. The specimen was naive CD4+ T cells from blood. The source of these receptors is a man aged 30-40 years with type 1 diabetes.

This clone was seen more than once but under ten times. The rearrangement uses TRBV28 and TRBJ1-2; TRBD1 matches at 7 bases. Per germline, CDR1 MDHEN and CDR2 SYDVKM. The CDR3 is 15 residues long. V was pared by 3 bases and J by 4 bases, with 8 bases of the junction left unmatched. CDR3 in amino acids: CASSFTGADGYGYTF. The CDR3 coding sequence is TGTGCCAGCAGTTTCACAGGGGCGGATGGCTATGGCTACACCTTC.

This chain uses TRBV6-1 with TRBJ2-7; D gene unclear. This CDR3 region has 14 residues. Trimming removed 6 bases at V and 1 base at J, with 13 bases between. Germline CDR1 and CDR2: MNHNS and SASEGT. CDR3 coding DNA: TGTGCCAGCAGGCCCCAAGTGGGGTCCTACGAGCAGTACTTC. Protein sequence: CASRPQVGSYEQYF.

CDR3 residues: CASSPPGTGGYEQYF. The CDR3 DNA sequence: TGTGCCAGCAGCCCGCCCGGGACAGGGGGCTACGAGCAGTACTTC. The rearrangement uses TRBV28 and TRBJ2-7, with TRBD1 identical over 11 bases. With 6 bases clipped from V and 3 bases from J, the junction kept 7 bases outside the gene matches. CDR1 and CDR2 (germline): MDHEN, SYDVKM. The CDR3 has 15 amino acids.

The chain uses TRBV7-3 and TRBJ2-6, with 8 bases identical to TRBD1. Trimming took 2 bases from V and 0 from J; bases not matched to a gene: 9. The CDR3 has 19 residues. Germline V CDR1 and CDR2: SGHTA, FQGTGA. The CDR3: CASSLYRGTGRSGANVLTF. The CDR3 DNA sequence: TGTGCCAGCAGCTTATATCGCGGGACAGGCCGCTCTGGGGCCAACGTCCTGACTTTC.

This clone was counted only a few times. The chain employs TRBV7-3 and TRBJ2-2; weak D call: TRBD1 (6 bases). Germline V gene data show CDR1 as SGHTA and CDR2 as FQGTGA. The germline V and J ends were trimmed by 6 bases and 2 bases, with 7 bases remaining between them. The CDR3 consists of 13 residues. In nucleotides, the CDR3 is TGTGCCAGCAGGACAGGAAACACCGGGGAGCTGTTTTTT. Its translation: CASRTGNTGELFF.

This clone was observed a few times. The chain couples TRBV20-1 to TRBJ1-2; the D is unclear. The germline V gene has CDR1 DFQATT and CDR2 SNEGSKA (reference sequence). The CDR3 contains 10 residues. The V end lost 3 bases, the J end lost 8 bases, and 7 bases lay between the germline ends. The CDR3 bases are TGCAGTGCTAGGCCGAGGGGCTACACCTTC. It encodes CSARPRGYTF.

The chain joins TRBV4-3 to TRBJ2-1, with D perhaps assigned TRBD1 or TRBD2 (5 bases each). Trimming stripped 1 base from V and 12 bases from J, with 16 bases between. Germline-derived CDR1 and CDR2 are LGHNA and YSLEER. This CDR3 contains 14 residues. The CDR3, as DNA: TGCGCCAGCAGCCAAGGTCCGTCGGGACCCGCGCAGTTCTTC. This codes for CASSQGPSGPAQFF.

This clone was picked up a small number of times. The chain recombines TRBV16 with TRBJ1-1; no firm D call. Trimming stripped 3 bases from V and 2 bases from J, with 10 bases between. The CDR3 is 14 amino acids. Germline-derived CDR1 and CDR2 are KGHSY and FQNENV. CDR3 amino acids: CASSQIPKNTEAFF. CDR3 coding DNA: TGTGCCAGCAGCCAGATACCGAAAAACACTGAAGCTTTCTTT.

This clone was observed a handful of times. The chain links TRBV27 to TRBJ2-3; 7 positions agree with TRBD1. The CDR3 covers 12 residues. CDR1 and CDR2 (germline): MNHEY, SMNVEV (reference sequence). With 6 bases clipped from V and 5 bases from J, the junction kept 2 bases outside the gene matches. CDR3 coding DNA: TGTGCCAGCAGACAGGGGAAAGATACGCAGTATTTT. It translates to CASRQGKDTQYF.

This clone has only a few counts. V gene TRBV7-2 combines with J gene TRBJ2-2, with 10 positions matching TRBD1. The ends lost 5 bases at V and 7 bases at J; junction bases unmatched: 4. This CDR3 has 14 residues. CDR1 is SGHTA and CDR2 is FQGNSA in the germline V gene. CDR3 in amino acids: CASSMTGGSGELFF. The DNA for the CDR3 is TGTGCCAGCAGCATGACAGGGGGCAGCGGGGAGCTGTTTTTT.

V is TRBV9 and J is TRBJ2-7; TRBD1 aligns across 9 bases. Germline V CDR1 and CDR2: SGDLS, YYNGEE. The CDR3 extends over 13 amino acids. After removal of 6 bases from V and 8 bases from J, the junction contained 9 bases not matched to a gene. The CDR3 sequence: CASTDTGQGKQYF. CDR3 coding DNA: TGTGCCAGCACCGACACCGGACAGGGGAAGCAGTACTTC.

V gene TRBV5-4 combines with J gene TRBJ1-6; possibly TRBD1 for D (6 bases). In germline, CDR1 is SGHNT, CDR2 YYREEE (reference sequence). This CDR3 comprises 15 residues. Trimming left V 4 bases short and J 4 bases short, with 12 bases between. The CDR3: CASSVQGGYNSPLHF. The CDR3 nucleotides read TGTGCCAGCAGCGTACAGGGTGGGTATAATTCACCCCTCCACTTT.

This clone was picked up a small number of times. The J gene is TRBJ2-6, the V gene TRBV6-5; no clear D. Germline V gene lookup returns CDR1 MNHEY and CDR2 SVGAGI. The CDR3 is made up of 15 amino acids. V lost 2 bases to trimming and J lost 0 bases, with 5 bases between them. CDR3 amino acids: CASSYTYSGANVLTF. The CDR3 DNA reads as TGTGCCAGCAGTTACACCTACTCTGGGGCCAACGTCCTGACTTTC.